One and the same sample provided the 15 T cell receptor beta chains below, sequenced in a study of immune heterogeneity within non-small cell lung tumors. With approximately 0.6 ug used per sample, the template was genomic DNA from bulk tumor. The authors collected several far-apart biopsies from each primary tumor during surgery. Curative surgical treatment was performed in patients who had newly diagnosed, untreated non-small cell lung cancer. In a multiplex PCR, 32 V and 13 J primers amplified TCR beta CDR3. TCRdb processed the multiplex PCR reads anew with MiXCR; each CDR3 protein has one entry. Among 9,000 to 10,000 distinct CDR3 sequences listed, approximately 31% were seen once. The sequenced sample was lung tumor tissue. These receptors all come from a man aged 55 to 69 with non-small cell lung cancer.

This clonotype is categorized as medium-sized. The chain links TRBV15 to TRBJ2-7; 7 bases align to TRBD1. This CDR3 has 15 amino acids. Germline assignment: CDR1 LNHNV and CDR2 YYDKDF (reference sequence). V lost 3 bases to trimming and J lost 3 bases; unmatched junction nucleotides: 8. The CDR3: CATSRETGISYEQYF. The DNA for the CDR3 is TGTGCCACCAGCAGGGAGACAGGGATAAGCTACGAGCAGTACTTC.

This clonotype showed up many times. This chain joins TRBV5-4 and TRBJ2-7; TRBD2 agrees at 9 bases. V lost 1 base to trimming and J lost 5 bases; unmatched junction nucleotides: 10. Germline V CDR1 and CDR2: SGHNT, YYREEE (reference sequence). This CDR3 comprises 16 residues. The CDR3 DNA is TGTGCCAGCAGCTTGTTCGGCGGGAGGGCCGGGCACGAGCAGTACTTC. It specifies CASSLFGGRAGHEQYF.

At least ten counts were recorded for this clonotype. The chain links TRBV7-3 to TRBJ2-5; 7 bases fit TRBD1. V was clipped by 5 bases and J by 2 bases; unmatched bases: 11. The germline V gene encodes CDR1 SGHTA and CDR2 FQGTGA. This CDR3 has 16 residues. The CDR3 reads CASSPSGGGGQETQYF. The CDR3 DNA is TGTGCCAGCAGCCCATCAGGGGGTGGGGGACAAGAGACCCAGTACTTC.

In its sample, this clonotype was seen many times. The chain recombines TRBV6-1 with TRBJ2-1; weak D call: TRBD2 (6 bases). Germline lookup yields CDR1 MNHNS and CDR2 SASEGT. There are 15 residues in the CDR3. Trimming left V 1 base short and J 2 bases short, with 9 bases between. The CDR3 here is CASSEVAEAYNEQFF. CDR3 nucleotide sequence: TGTGCCAGCAGTGAAGTAGCGGAGGCCTACAATGAGCAGTTCTTC.

Ten or more counts support this clonotype. The J gene is TRBJ2-3, the V gene TRBV6-1, with 8 bases that match TRBD2. Germline CDR1 MNHNS, CDR2 SASEGT. CDR3 length equals 15 residues. V lost 7 bases and J lost 0; bases outside the gene matches: 6. CDR3 in amino acids: CASNPAGVSTDTQYF. CDR3 DNA sequence: TGTGCCAGCAACCCAGCGGGGGTAAGCACAGATACGCAGTATTTT.

This clonotype is categorized as medium-sized. The rearrangement uses TRBV27 and TRBJ2-2; 9 bases line up with TRBD2. The CDR3 spans 14 residues. With V trimmed by 5 bases and J by 5 bases, 3 bases remained unmatched. From germline, CDR1 is MNHEY and CDR2 SMNVEV (reference sequence). The CDR3 nucleotides read TGTGCCAGCAGTCCTCTAGCGGGGACCGGGGAGCTGTTTTTT. Translation: CASSPLAGTGELFF.

The V call is TRBV6-1, the J call TRBJ2-7, with D perhaps matching TRBD2 (6 bases). In germline, CDR1 is MNHNS, CDR2 SASEGT. The CDR3 spans 13 residues. V was clipped by 7 bases and J by 2 bases, with 12 bases between them. The CDR3 reads CASTPGEAYEQYF. In DNA form, the CDR3 reads TGTGCCAGCACCCCTGGGGAGGCCTACGAGCAGTACTTC.

The sample holds many counts of this clonotype. J is TRBJ2-1 and V is TRBV11-2; D uncertain. The CDR3 spans 14 residues. CDR1 and CDR2 (germline): SGHAT, FQNNGV. Between the trimmed V and J ends, which lost 1 base and 1 base, there was a span of 5 bases. The CDR3 DNA follows: TGTGCCAGCAGCTTAGCGCCATCCTACAATGAGCAGTTCTTC. Encoded protein: CASSLAPSYNEQFF.

The gene calls are TRBV6-5 and TRBJ1-5; weak D call: TRBD1 (6 bases). Germline CDR1 and CDR2: MNHEY and SVGAGI. V was clipped by 0 bases and J by 4 bases, with 10 bases between them. The CDR3 is 15 residues long. CDR3 sequence: CASSYSGAENQPQHF. The CDR3, as DNA: TGTGCCAGCAGTTACTCGGGGGCGGAAAATCAGCCCCAGCATTTT.

The rearrangement joins TRBV5-1 to TRBJ1-2, with 9 bases identical to TRBD1. CDR1 is SGHRS and CDR2 is YFSETQ in the germline V gene. Trimming removed 4 bases from V and 2 bases from J; junction bases left unmatched: 3. The CDR3 runs 14 residues. CDR3 sequence: CASSPGTGNYGYTF. The CDR3 DNA reads TGCGCCAGCAGCCCCGGGACAGGGAACTATGGCTACACCTTC.

This clonotype was counted many times. The chain joins TRBV11-3 to TRBJ2-3; D is perhaps TRBD1 or TRBD2 (5 bases each). Between the trimmed V and J ends, which lost 5 bases and 4 bases, there was a span of 13 bases. The CDR3 totals 14 residues. Per the germline V gene, CDR1 is SGHNT and CDR2 is YENEEA. The DNA for the CDR3 is TGTGCCAGCAGCCACCGCCGGGACCCAGATACGCAGTATTTT. Amino acids: CASSHRRDPDTQYF.

In the case of this clonotype: Its ends do not fully match the called genes, so a read error is possible. The chain links TRBV19 to TRBJ2-1, with 7 bases lining up with TRBD2. The CDR3 runs to 13 residues. CDR1 and CDR2 from the germline V gene are LNHDA and SQIVND (reference sequence). CDR3 sequence: CAISSLAHDEQFF. The CDR3 DNA reads TGTGCCATTAGTTCACTAGCGCACGATGAGCAGTTCTTC.

The V gene is TRBV6-2 or TRBV6-3, the J gene TRBJ2-3; unclear D gene. The CDR3 consists of 13 residues. V was trimmed by 6 bases and J by 5 bases, leaving 12 bases between them. Germline CDR1 and CDR2: MNHEY and SVGEGT. CDR3 sequence reads: CASSRILGDTQYF. The DNA of the CDR3 is TGTGCCAGCAGCAGGATCCTGGGAGATACGCAGTATTTT.

This clonotype was counted many times. This rearrangement joins TRBV25-1 to TRBJ2-7; tentative D call: TRBD1 (5 bases). Trimming removed 8 bases from V and 0 bases from J, with 11 bases in between. The CDR3 runs 13 residues. CDR1 and CDR2 (germline): MGHDK, SYGVNS. The CDR3 region is CASSDTSSYEQYF. CDR3 DNA: TGTGCCAGCTCGGACACGAGCTCCTACGAGCAGTACTTC.

This clonotype occurred a few times. This chain joins TRBV7-9 and TRBJ2-1, with D perhaps assigned TRBD1 or TRBD2 (6 bases each). The germline V gene has CDR1 SEHNR and CDR2 FQNEAQ (reference sequence). CDR3 length: 15 residues. Between the trimmed V and J ends, which lost 3 bases and 6 bases, there was a span of 15 bases. The CDR3 bases are TGTGCCAGCAGCTTCAAAGGGGGGTATGTCAATGAGCAGTTCTTC. It is translated as CASSFKGGYVNEQFF.